A selection of T cell receptor beta chains follows, all from one sample in a study of OX40 agonist ivuxolimab in advanced cancers. Only in-frame clones appear in the TCRdb table, and some are missing; sequencing was by immunoSEQ multiplex PCR. The sample has 76,000 or so clones, less than 90% seen once. Sequenced material: CD4+ or CD8+ T cells sorted from blood, taken in a trial of the OX40 agonist ivuxolimab. Receptor source: an adult with an advanced solid tumor such as melanoma, head and neck, liver or kidney cancer. Each CDR3 is given with its conserved first and last residue. Expanded clones get a size class; other rows say once, few or many, or leave the size out.

j_call	v_call	cdr3_length	clone_size	cdr3_aa
TRBJ2-2	TRBV10-3	16	once	CAISWTSASNTGELFF
TRBJ2-7	TRBV9	14	.	CASSATTSTYEQYF
TRBJ2-3	TRBV9	15	once	CASSVGAETWDTQYF
TRBJ2-3	TRBV19	15	.	CASSILAGGTDTQYF
TRBJ2-7	TRBV27	15	.	CASSPLGPANNEQYF
TRBJ1-5	TRBV30	13	once	CAWSVDSNQPQHF
TRBJ2-3	TRBV19	16	.	CASSIGAASGRDTQYF
.	TRBV7-9	19	.	CASSLGGRGGEESSYEQYF
TRBJ1-5	TRBV18	16	.	CASSRAAGDSNQPQHF
TRBJ1-2	TRBV19	15	few	CASSTRTGDGYGYTF
TRBJ2-7	TRBV28	20	.	CASSFLNPEFTAGAGYEQYF
TRBJ2-2	TRBV7-9	14	.	CASMREGQTGELFF
TRBJ2-1	TRBV7-8	14	.	CASSEGLDLYEQFF
TRBJ2-3	TRBV5-1	14	.	CASSSTSGMDTQYF
TRBJ2-2	TRBV13	14	.	CASSSAQDTGELFF
TRBJ1-2	TRBV7-6	16	.	CASSLGTGPDNYGYTF
TRBJ1-5	TRBV7-9	13	.	CASSLLRAQPQHF
TRBJ1-1	TRBV5-6	15	.	CASSLFSGGDGGAFF
TRBJ2-3	TRBV6-4	13	few	CASSAGEADTQYF
TRBJ2-5	TRBV5-1	11	.	CASSLDETQYF
TRBJ2-2	TRBV6-5	14	.	CASSRVRYTGELFF
TRBJ1-1	TRBV5-4	15	.	CASSLGGGMNTEAFF
TRBJ2-1	TRBV27	16	few	CASSSHAVGSYNEQFF
TRBJ1-2	TRBV14	15	.	CASSQDTVVLYGYTF
TRBJ2-5	TRBV4-1	11	.	CASSQGKTQYF